The source of this T cell receptor beta chain is a study of beta chain features in type 1 diabetes. Overall study context: Examined across all samples were roughly 110,000,000 sorted cells. Overall study findings and caveats: The study left unresolved whether HLA type influences TCRB rearrangement. Among patients, naive, central memory and Treg TCRB repertoires appeared more similar than among healthy donors. In every one of the four CD4+ subsets, TCRB CDR3s were moderately but significantly shorter in Type 1 diabetes patients.

Investigators reverse transcribed all isolated RNA, so they sequenced expressed TCRB transcripts. This table comes from immunoSEQ multiplex PCR, and its TCRdb copy is limited to in-frame clones, with some not included. The sample has 600,000 to 750,000 clones, around 12% seen once. This clone turned up a few times. As yet, its antigen is unknown. Different DNA sequences within this sample yield the same CDR3. In total, each donor contributed a single heparinised blood draw that averaged around 110 mL. The CDR3 has 12 amino acids. V was trimmed by 4 bases and J by 4 bases, leaving 8 bases between them. Germline CDR1 MDHEN, CDR2 SYDVKM.

This TCR was recovered from a man aged 25 to 40 with type 1 diabetes. Material for sequencing was naive CD4+ T cells from blood. The V and J genes are TRBV28 and TRBJ2-7; D is uncertain. The CDR3 is CASSSTGYEQYF. The CDR3 DNA reads as TGTGCCAGCAGTTCGACTGGATACGAGCAGTACTTC.